Below, one T cell receptor (beta chain) is given with its context. Antigen unknown. The V gene's germline CDR1 is MDHEN and CDR2 SYDVKM. With 4 bases clipped from V and 8 bases from J, the junction kept 8 bases outside the gene matches. The CDR3 contains 15 residues. The source of the sample is a study of T cell responses to AZD1222 COVID-19 vaccine. Repertoires were generated with immunoSEQ multiplex PCR, while TCRdb's copy carries only in-frame clones and drops some. The table lists 140,000 or so clones, less than 95% of them singletons. Whole-study findings and limits: Reportedly, nearly half of unique spike TCRs recognized epitopes outside B.1.351/B.1.1.7 mutations. Scientists sampled the repertoires only once the peak T cell response had passed. Vaccination with two AZD1222 doses was followed by a rise in Spike-specific TCR breadth and depth. Females made up more of the donors, who were largely white British, and clonal diversity may have come out too low.

The clonotype was recovered from an adult who received the MenACWY meningococcal vaccine as a control. The specimen was peripheral blood, collected 28 days after the second dose of the MenACWY control vaccine. V gene TRBV28 combines with J gene TRBJ2-1; the match to TRBD1 covers 10 bases. CDR3 region: CASSSLTGGMDEQFF. In nucleotides, the CDR3 is TGTGCCAGCAGTTCCCTGACAGGGGGCATGGATGAGCAGTTCTTC.